The present T cell receptor (beta chain) was sequenced within a study of shared clonotypes between healthy human individuals (dated by TCRdb to about 2020). In the study overall: The cohort included a few men and a couple of women between 18 and 49 years of age. Per donor, leukapheresis produced somewhere between about 0.94 and 9 billion PBMCs. To increase sequencing depth and limit assay-specific biases, TCR repertoire library preparation and sequencing were carried out by different laboratories using diverse techniques. For each donor, three plates each were used for CD4 naive and CD4 memory, two plates were used for CD8 naive, and one plate was used for CD8 memory. To estimate repertoire size and how much clonotype sharing occurs between individuals, the study deeply sequenced the blood TCR repertoires of several healthy adults.

Donors were healthy HIV-negative adults with no recently reported acute infections or vaccinations. Every donor was a Caucasian adult residing in Nashville, Tennessee, USA. CD4+ T cells were enriched by magnetic negative selection, after which naive cells were positively selected on CD45RA and the negative fraction was taken as the memory subset. Blood was collected by leukapheresis, and PBMCs were isolated by Ficoll-Histopaque density gradient centrifugation and then cryopreserved in liquid nitrogen vapor phase. Purity and quantity of every magnetically sorted T cell population were checked by analytical flow cytometry. From each sorted fraction, genomic DNA was isolated and quantified by UV absorbance on a Nanodrop 2000c. Study-level results and caveats: Because the study included a small number of donors, the genetic and exposure-history diversity represented was limited. When a few donors were compared, the shared fraction of clonotypes was 5% to 6.5% for naive CD4, around 3.5% for naive CD8, 2.3% for memory CD4, and 0.3% to 0.5% for memory CD8. Naive subsets generally had larger estimated clonotype richness than memory subsets. Sampling was restricted to blood, and TCR repertoires in tissue are likely to differ from TCR repertoires in blood. Rarefaction of sorted-subset datasets indicated incomplete sequencing despite the large sequencing depth. Based on pairwise subsampling, the degree of clonotype sharing among donors was expected to be affected by sequencing depth. Higher generation probabilities were observed for clonotypes shared by all four sorted-subset donors than for non-shared clonotypes.

On this clone itself: Which antigen it targets is not known. Base qualities are not recorded, but no much larger clone differs from it by a single base.

Using the deep immunoSEQ assay, multiplex PCR amplified TCR CDR3 regions from genomic DNA. Extracted genomic DNA from each cell subset was distributed evenly across all wells of several immunoSEQ 96-well plates, and each plate was treated as a replicate. Each replicate PCR for sorted subsets received around 210 ng genomic DNA, equal to roughly 33,000 T cell genomes. Purified libraries were measured with a Qubit 3.0 fluorometer, size-checked on a Bioanalyzer 2100, and measured again with the KAPA Library Quantification kit. Each immunoSEQ 96-well plate was sequenced on its own single-read 150-cycle Illumina NextSeq 550 flow cell. The paper's data handling went like this. Because the immunoSEQ output held only junctional sequences and lacked quality scores, the filtering could not match the filtering applied to full-length reads. To assign V/J genes and CDR3, sequences were annotated against IMGT germline references using PyIR, a Python wrapper for IgBLAST v1.9. Reads were filtered out if the reads had weak V/J assignments (E-value above 1e-6), no CDR3, stop codons, out-of-frame junctions, or ambiguous translated residues. A V3J clonotype was defined by an identical inferred V gene, J gene, and CDR3 amino acid sequence. To compute the percentage overlap between repertoires, the number of shared unique clonotypes was divided by the size of the smaller repertoire. Three approaches were used to assess repertoire richness: RTK rarefaction, the Chao1 estimator, and Recon v2.1 estimates of unobserved clonotypes. OLGA was used to compute generation probabilities for all TCRbeta clonotypes that the gDNA method yielded from a few donors. TCRdb's version of the immuneACCESS table is confined to in-frame rearrangements and falls short of the full clone set. An unresolved V gene accounts for under half of the shortfall where checked; the remainder is of unknown origin. Clone size and the V and J calls come from that table; the DNA yielded D and trimming. The sample contains roughly 1,500,000 clones, approximately 98% of them found a single time. The top ten clones comprise 0.45% of the sample.

There are 16 amino acids in the CDR3, from cysteine to phenylalanine inclusive. The CDR3 DNA has 48 bases and is translated from base 1. Relative to germline, V is 3 bases shorter and J is 6 bases shorter, with 17 bases between their ends. According to the germline V gene, CDR1 reads MNHNS and CDR2 reads SASEGT. The TCR sequence derives from a man under 40 in good health. Sequencing was performed on naive CD4+ T cells sorted from blood. This specimen's cell subset or site label, interpreted: CD45RA+ positively selected. Recombination connected TRBV6-1 to TRBJ2-2; D gene: possibly TRBD1, on 5 matching bases. Here is the DNA: TGTGCCAGCAGTGAGAGGTGGGGCTTGTTATCCGGGGAGCTGTTTTTT. This sequence encodes CASSERWGLLSGELFF.